What follows describes a single TCR beta chain. Its antigen is still unknown. This record belongs to a study of cytomegalovirus exposure and HLA in healthy donors. Notes on the study in general: DRB1 showed the most TCR associations and HLA-C the fewest in a later analysis, as rates varied by HLA locus. Indistinguishable V segments such as TRBV6-2 and TRBV6-3 were excluded. In a later analysis, common viral pathogens appeared linked to several of the most significant clusters.

V lost 0 bases to trimming and J lost 7 bases, with 16 bases between them. The CDR3 is 16 amino acids. Germline V gene data show CDR1 as LNHNV and CDR2 as YYDKDF (reference sequence). The PCR had 60 Vbeta and 13 Jbeta primers. The assay was immunoSEQ multiplex PCR, and TCRdb's table has in-frame clones only and misses some. This table has 100,000 or so clones, 65% to 80% appearing once. Sequenced material: PBMCs. This receptor was taken from a man aged 40-49 years in good health and CMV-seropositive. The chain joins TRBV15 to TRBJ1-5, with D perhaps matching TRBD1 (5 bases). CDR3 amino acids: CATSREIFMGQQPQHF. The CDR3 DNA reads TGTGCCACCAGCAGAGAAATATTCATGGGGCAACAGCCCCAGCATTTT.